The 32 T cell receptor beta chains below come from one sample, sequenced in a study of shared clonotypes between healthy human individuals. The data were produced by immunoSEQ multiplex PCR, yet TCRdb's version contains in-frame clones alone and is incomplete. The data contain 2.5 million or so clones, approximately 92% of them seen just once; the ten biggest clones take up around 0.15%. The material sequenced was naive CD4+ T cells sorted from blood. Documented subset: CD45RA+ positively selected. The receptors originated from a young man in good health.

A remark on this clone: This same CDR3 is encoded by further DNA sequences in the sample. This chain links TRBV7-3 with TRBJ2-7, with D perhaps TRBD2 (6 bases). The CDR3 spans 15 residues. The V end lost 0 bases, the J end lost 0 bases, and 9 bases lay between the germline ends. In germline, CDR1 is SGHTA, CDR2 FQGTGA. The CDR3 protein is CASSLTSGSSYEQYF. In DNA form, the CDR3 reads TGTGCCAGCAGCTTAACTAGCGGCAGCTCCTACGAGCAGTACTTC.

The V gene is TRBV19, the J gene TRBJ1-6; TRBD1 aligns across 9 bases. Germline values: CDR1 LNHDA, CDR2 SQIVND (reference sequence). The trim removed 6 bases at V and 11 bases at J, leaving 14 bases unmatched. The CDR3 length is 16 residues. CDR3 nucleotides: TGTGCCAGTAGCGCCCTGGACAGGGGTTCGTCCGCACCCCTCCACTTT. Its protein is CASSALDRGSSAPLHF.

V gene TRBV5-5 combines with J gene TRBJ2-1; perhaps TRBD2 as D (6 bases). The CDR3 has 15 residues. Germline lookup yields CDR1 SGHKS and CDR2 YYEKEE (reference sequence). Trimming removed 4 bases at V and 7 bases at J, with 18 bases between. CDR3 in amino acids: CASSLSGNSQNEQFF. The CDR3 coding sequence is TGTGCCAGCAGCCTTAGCGGAAATTCGCAAAATGAGCAGTTCTTC.

Written as DNA, the CDR3 is TGTGCCTGGGTCCAGAGAGGGGGTCGTGGCTACACCTTC. Protein sequence: CAWVQRGGRGYTF. This chain uses TRBV30 with TRBJ1-2, with a possible D match to TRBD1 (6 bases). The CDR3 is 13 residues long. Germline assignment: CDR1 GTSNPN and CDR2 SVGIG (reference sequence). Between the trimmed V and J ends, which lost 5 bases and 7 bases, there was a span of 17 bases.

The chain recombines TRBV10-1 with TRBJ2-7, with TRBD1 matching over 7 bases. CDR3 length: 13 residues. J lost 6 bases, V lost 10 bases, and 12 bases had no gene match. Germline assignment: CDR1 WNHNN and CDR2 SYGVQD (reference sequence). In DNA form, the CDR3 reads TGCGCCAAAGACAGGGCTGGGGTCTTCGAGCAGTACTTC. Protein product: CAKDRAGVFEQYF.

The CDR3 region is CEARAQETQYF. DNA for the CDR3: TGTGAGGCCAGGGCGCAAGAGACCCAGTACTTC. The chain carries TRBV28 and TRBJ2-5, with a tentative D call TRBD1 (5 bases). Per germline, CDR1 MDHEN and CDR2 SYDVKM. The CDR3 runs to 11 residues.

The chain uses TRBV5-1 and TRBJ2-5, with 9 bases matching TRBD2. Germline V gene sequence: CDR1 SGHRS, CDR2 YFSETQ. The CDR3 loop spans 15 amino acids. J lost 2 bases, V lost 4 bases, and 6 bases had no gene match. This CDR3 reads CASSQTSGYQETQYF. The DNA of the CDR3 is TGCGCCAGCAGCCAGACTAGCGGATATCAAGAGACCCAGTACTTC.

The chain's CDR3 is CASIGSVGNTIYF. DNA for the CDR3: TGTGCCAGTATCGGCTCGGTGGGAAACACCATATATTTT. The chain is built from TRBV19 and TRBJ1-3; no firm D call. The CDR3 totals 13 residues. CDR1 is LNHDA and CDR2 is SQIVND in the germline V gene (reference sequence). The V and J ends lost 7 bases and 4 bases respectively, with 11 bases between them.

The rearrangement joins TRBV7-2 to TRBJ2-6, with TRBD1 identical over 9 bases. The CDR3 contains 19 residues. V lost 2 bases to trimming and J lost 3 bases; unmatched junction nucleotides: 11. Germline V lookup: CDR1 SGHTA, CDR2 FQGNSA. The CDR3 loop is CASSLPRTGARGGANVLTF. CDR3 coding DNA: TGTGCCAGCAGCTTACCCCGGACAGGGGCCCGGGGTGGGGCCAACGTCCTGACTTTC.

The chain employs TRBV11-1 and TRBJ2-3; D could derive from TRBD1 or TRBD2 (5 bases each). The CDR3 sequence is 14 residues long. Germline CDR1 SGHAT, CDR2 FQDESV (reference sequence). V dropped 0 bases and J dropped 1 base, with 5 bases sitting between them. CDR3 DNA: TGTGCCAGCAGCTTAGCGGGGGGCACAGATACGCAGTATTTT. Its protein is CASSLAGGTDTQYF.

The J gene is TRBJ2-5, the V gene TRBV7-8; TRBD2 is a possible D gene (6 bases). The CDR3 contains 14 residues. V lost 1 base to trimming and J lost 1 base, with 7 bases between them. Germline-derived CDR1 and CDR2 are SGHVS and FQNEAQ. The CDR3 DNA follows: TGTGCCAGCAGCTTAGTGCGGGGCCAAGAGACCCAGTACTTC. It encodes CASSLVRGQETQYF.

The rearrangement uses TRBV7-6 and TRBJ2-3; 11 bases agree with TRBD2. The V gene's germline CDR1 is SGHVS and CDR2 FNYEAQ. V was pared by 4 bases and J by 4 bases, with 16 bases of the junction left unmatched. The CDR3 runs 19 residues. CDR3 in amino acids: CASSSPGASGRSVADTQYF. CDR3 coding DNA: TGTGCCAGCAGCTCACCCGGAGCTAGCGGGAGGAGTGTCGCAGATACGCAGTATTTT.

The chain joins TRBV29-1 to TRBJ2-7; possible D gene TRBD1, 6 bases. The CDR3 runs 11 residues. The V gene's germline CDR1 is SQVTM and CDR2 ANQGSEA. Trimming pared 7 bases from V and 3 bases from J, leaving 10 bases between. In DNA, the CDR3 is TGCAGCGGGACGGACAGCTACGAGCAGTACTTC. Its translation is CSGTDSYEQYF.

This sequence joins TRBV25-1 and TRBJ1-5; 8 nucleotides line up with TRBD1. V lost 1 base to trimming and J lost 3 bases; unmatched junction nucleotides: 5. The CDR3 extends over 16 amino acids. Germline CDR1 is MGHDK and CDR2 is SYGVNS. The CDR3 region is CASSESTGVHNQPQHF. The CDR3 nucleotides read TGTGCCAGCAGTGAATCGACAGGGGTTCACAATCAGCCCCAGCATTTT.

V is TRBV30 and J is TRBJ2-7; TRBD1 might be the D (5 bases). Germline CDR1 reads GTSNPN; CDR2 reads SVGIG (reference sequence). The CDR3 contains 13 residues. V lost 0 bases, J lost 7 bases, and 13 bases lay in between. CDR3 protein: CAWSVQTANEQYF. The CDR3 DNA is TGTGCCTGGAGTGTACAGACAGCTAATGAGCAGTACTTC.

CDR3 DNA: TGCGCCAGCAGCCCGGGACTCCCCTCTGGCTACACCTTC. Amino acid sequence: CASSPGLPSGYTF. The rearrangement uses TRBV5-1 and TRBJ1-2, with D maybe TRBD1 (5 bases). Germline V lookup: CDR1 SGHRS, CDR2 YFSETQ. The CDR3 length is 13 residues. Trimming removed 4 bases from V and 7 bases from J, with 14 bases in between.

The V gene is TRBV21-1, the J gene TRBJ1-6; the table's D gene call, TRBD1, was not cross checked with the DNA. TRBV21-1 is labeled a pseudogene. The CDR3 extends over 15 amino acids. The CDR3 sequence is CASSKGQGAGSPLHF. The CDR3 DNA is TGTGCCAGCAGCAAAGGGCAGGGGGCAGGGTCACCCCTCCACTTT.

This chain joins TRBV25-1 and TRBJ2-5; D is uncertain. Germline assignment: CDR1 MGHDK and CDR2 SYGVNS. Between the trimmed V and J ends, which lost 3 bases and 4 bases, there was a span of 12 bases. The CDR3 totals 14 residues. DNA of the CDR3: TGTGCCAGCAGTGATACACAAACCCTAGAGACCCAGTACTTC. Protein: CASSDTQTLETQYF.

CDR3 nucleotides: TGTGCCAGCAGCTTAGCGGAAAACTCCTACAATGAGCAGTTCTTC. This codes for CASSLAENSYNEQFF. The V call is TRBV13, the J call TRBJ2-1, with no clear D. The CDR3 sequence is 15 residues long. V was pared by 1 base and J by 0 bases, with 7 bases between. Germline V gene data show CDR1 as PRHDT and CDR2 as FYEKMQ (reference sequence).

The V call is TRBV18, the J call TRBJ1-3; no firm D call. V dropped 6 bases and J dropped 4 bases, with 10 bases sitting between them. The V gene's germline CDR1 is KGHSH and CDR2 LQKENI. This CDR3 has 13 amino acids. DNA of the CDR3: TGTGCCAGCTCTCCGACACCAGGAAACACCATATATTTT. Amino acid sequence: CASSPTPGNTIYF. Variable domain in full (rest from reference TRBV18 and TRBJ1-3): NAGVMQNPRHLVRRRGQEARLRCSPMKGHSHVYWYRQLPEEGLKFMVYLQKENIIDESGMPKERFSAEFPKEGPSILRIQQVVRGDSAAYFCASSPTPGNTIYFGEGSWLTVV.

The chain links TRBV5-1 to TRBJ2-2, with TRBD2 matching 10 bases. After removal of 1 base from V and 2 bases from J, the junction contained 5 bases not matched to a gene. Germline CDR1 is SGHRS and CDR2 is YFSETQ. This CDR3 has 17 amino acids. For the CDR3, the DNA is TGCGCCAGCAGCTTGTCCCTAGCGGGAGAAAACACCGGGGAGCTGTTTTTT. Its translation: CASSLSLAGENTGELFF.

The chain is built from TRBV18 and TRBJ2-5; 8 nucleotides line up with TRBD2. V lost 1 base and J lost 5; bases outside the gene matches: 3. Germline V gives CDR1 KGHSH, CDR2 LQKENI. The CDR3 has 14 residues. The CDR3 here is CASSPQAGEETQYF. The CDR3 bases are TGTGCCAGCTCACCACAAGCGGGGGAGGAGACCCAGTACTTC. Drawing the rest from reference TRBV18 and TRBJ2-5, the complete variable domain is NAGVMQNPRHLVRRRGQEARLRCSPMKGHSHVYWYRQLPEEGLKFMVYLQKENIIDESGMPKERFSAEFPKEGPSILRIQQVVRGDSAAYFCASSPQAGEETQYFGPGTRLLVL.

The chain recombines TRBV6-5 with TRBJ1-3; TRBD1 agrees at 10 bases. This CDR3 comprises 14 residues. Germline loops: CDR1 MNHEY, CDR2 SVGAGI. J was trimmed by 4 bases and V by 6 bases; bases with no gene match: 3. Here the CDR3 reads CASRTGGSGNTIYF. The CDR3 DNA reads TGTGCCAGCAGGACAGGGGGCTCGGGAAACACCATATATTTT.

Note on this clone: Other DNA sequences within the sample encode an identical CDR3. This rearrangement joins TRBV18 to TRBJ1-4; D is uncertain. This CDR3 region has 13 residues. V was cut by 3 bases and J by 4 bases, with 6 bases left in between. CDR1 and CDR2 (germline): KGHSH, LQKENI. The CDR3 reads CASSPDLNEKLFF. CDR3 DNA sequence: TGTGCCAGCTCACCCGACCTTAATGAAAAACTGTTTTTT.

This chain uses TRBV7-9 with TRBJ1-2; possibly TRBD1 for D (5 bases). Looked up from germline, CDR1 is SEHNR and CDR2 is FQNEAQ (reference sequence). The V end lost 5 bases, the J end lost 8 bases, and 15 bases lay between the germline ends. The CDR3 consists of 13 residues. CDR3 loop: CASSTGPGRGYTF. The CDR3 DNA reads as TGTGCCAGCAGCACAGGTCCAGGACGAGGCTACACCTTC.

The chain uses TRBV6-5 and TRBJ1-2; unclear D gene. V lost 6 bases and J lost 3, with 8 bases in between. Per the germline V gene, CDR1 is MNHEY and CDR2 is SVGAGI. The CDR3 is 12 residues long. The CDR3 DNA is TGTGCCAGCAGGCGAGGATACTATGGCTACACCTTC. Its protein is CASRRGYYGYTF.

Concerning this clone: Other DNA sequences in the same sample also yield this CDR3. The rearrangement links TRBV5-1 to TRBJ2-7; D remains unclear. V lost 0 bases and J lost 6, with 7 bases in between. CDR3 size: 12 residues. The germline V gene has CDR1 SGHRS and CDR2 YFSETQ. The CDR3 loop reads CASSLEGPEQYF. Written as DNA, the CDR3 is TGCGCCAGCAGCTTGGAAGGTCCCGAGCAGTACTTC.

The rearrangement joins TRBV2 to TRBJ2-3; D is perhaps TRBD2 (5 bases). Trimming took 4 bases from V and 6 from J, leaving 14 bases between them. Germline values: CDR1 SNHLY, CDR2 FYNNEI. The CDR3 is 14 residues long. In DNA, the CDR3 is TGTGCCAGCAGTGGGACTTCCCCGCCGGATACGCAGTATTTT. Residues: CASSGTSPPDTQYF.

This clone is a singleton in its sample. The chain couples TRBV15 to TRBJ1-4; D not resolved. Trimming removed 1 base at V and 0 bases at J, with 6 bases between. The CDR3 has 15 amino acids. Germline V lookup: CDR1 LNHNV, CDR2 YYDKDF (reference sequence). CDR3: CATSRGEPTNEKLFF. DNA of the CDR3: TGTGCCACCAGCAGAGGGGAGCCAACTAATGAAAAACTGTTTTTT.

The V gene is TRBV5-1, the J gene TRBJ2-7; 13 nucleotides agree with TRBD2. V dropped 0 bases and J dropped 6; count of bases not matched to a gene: 3. This CDR3 spans 15 amino acids. Germline loops: CDR1 SGHRS, CDR2 YFSETQ. CDR3 amino acids: CASSLALAGGVEQYF. The DNA of the CDR3 is TGCGCCAGCAGCTTGGCACTAGCGGGAGGGGTCGAGCAGTACTTC. Variable domain in full (rest from reference TRBV5-1 and TRBJ2-7): KAGVTQTPRYLIKTRGQQVTLSCSPISGHRSVSWYQQTPGQGLQFLFEYFSETQRNKGNFPGRFSGRQFSNSRSEMNVSTLELGDSALYLCASSLALAGGVEQYFGPGTRLTVT.

The gene calls are TRBV6-6 and TRBJ1-2; 9 bases agree with TRBD1. Germline V gives CDR1 MNHNY, CDR2 SVGAGI (reference sequence). The CDR3 has 14 amino acids. Trimming cost V 2 bases and J 8 bases; bases outside gene matches: 6. The CDR3 nucleotides read TGTGCCAGCAGTTACCTAACAGGGGGCCGAGGCTACACCTTC. The encoded protein is CASSYLTGGRGYTF.

Notes on this clone: Other DNA sequences in the sample encode the same CDR3. The chain combines TRBV7-8 with TRBJ2-1, with 8 bases aligning to TRBD2. Germline V CDR1 and CDR2: SGHVS, FQNEAQ. J gave up 3 bases and V 2 bases, and 3 bases lay outside the gene matches. The CDR3 is made up of 15 amino acids. The CDR3 sequence: CASSLSSGVYNEQFF. The CDR3 DNA reads as TGTGCCAGCAGCTTAAGTAGCGGGGTCTACAATGAGCAGTTCTTC.